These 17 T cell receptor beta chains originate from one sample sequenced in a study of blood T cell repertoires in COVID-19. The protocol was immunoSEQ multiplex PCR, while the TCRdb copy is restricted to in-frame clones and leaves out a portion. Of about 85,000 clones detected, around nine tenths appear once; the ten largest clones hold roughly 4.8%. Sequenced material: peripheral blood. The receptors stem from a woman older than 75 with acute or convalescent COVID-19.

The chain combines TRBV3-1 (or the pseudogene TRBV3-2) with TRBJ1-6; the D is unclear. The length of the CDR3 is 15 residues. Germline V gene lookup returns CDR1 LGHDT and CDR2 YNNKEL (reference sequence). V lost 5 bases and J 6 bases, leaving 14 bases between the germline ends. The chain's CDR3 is CASSLTDSTNSPLHF. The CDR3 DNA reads TGTGCCAGCAGCTTGACGGACTCGACTAATTCACCCCTCCACTTT.

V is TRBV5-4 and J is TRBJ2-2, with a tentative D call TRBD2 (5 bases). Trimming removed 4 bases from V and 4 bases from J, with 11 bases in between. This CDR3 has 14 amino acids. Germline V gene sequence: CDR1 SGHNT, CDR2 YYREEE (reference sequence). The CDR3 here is CASSTTTSTGELFF. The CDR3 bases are TGTGCCAGCAGCACCACAACTAGCACCGGGGAGCTGTTTTTT. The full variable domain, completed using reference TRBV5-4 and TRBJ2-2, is ETGVTQSPTHLIKTRGQQVTLRCSSQSGHNTVSWYQQALGQGPQFIFQYYREEENGRGNFPPRFSGLQFPNYSSELNVNALELDDSALYLCASSTTTSTGELFFGEGSRLTVL.

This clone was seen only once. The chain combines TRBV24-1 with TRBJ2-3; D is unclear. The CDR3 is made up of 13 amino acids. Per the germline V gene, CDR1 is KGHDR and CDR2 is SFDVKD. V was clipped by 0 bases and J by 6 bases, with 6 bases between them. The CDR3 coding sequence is TGTGCCACCAGTGATTTGCTGGAGGATACGCAGTATTTT. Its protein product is CATSDLLEDTQYF.

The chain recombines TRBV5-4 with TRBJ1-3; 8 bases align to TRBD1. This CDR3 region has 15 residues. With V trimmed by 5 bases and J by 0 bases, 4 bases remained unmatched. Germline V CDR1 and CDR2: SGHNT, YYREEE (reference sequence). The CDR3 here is CASSAGTGSGNTIYF. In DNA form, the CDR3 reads TGTGCCAGCAGTGCCGGGACAGGCTCTGGAAACACCATATATTTT.

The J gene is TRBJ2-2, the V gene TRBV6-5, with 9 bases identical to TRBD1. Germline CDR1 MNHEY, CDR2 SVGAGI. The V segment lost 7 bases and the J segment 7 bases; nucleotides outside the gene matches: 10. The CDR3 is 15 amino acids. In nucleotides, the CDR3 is TGTGCCAGCACCCGGACAGGGGCGGTGGGCGGGGAGCTGTTTTTT. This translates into CASTRTGAVGGELFF.

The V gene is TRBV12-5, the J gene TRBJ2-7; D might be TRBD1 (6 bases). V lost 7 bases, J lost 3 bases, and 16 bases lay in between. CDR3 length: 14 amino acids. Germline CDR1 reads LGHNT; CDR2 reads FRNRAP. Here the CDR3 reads CASAIGGQHYEQYF. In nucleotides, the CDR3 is TGTGCTAGTGCCATTGGGGGACAACACTACGAGCAGTACTTC.

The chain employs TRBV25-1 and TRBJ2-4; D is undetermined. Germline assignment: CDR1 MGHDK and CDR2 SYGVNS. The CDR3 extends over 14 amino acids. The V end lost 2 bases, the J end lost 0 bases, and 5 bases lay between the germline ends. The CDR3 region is CASSEAGAKNIQYF. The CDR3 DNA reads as TGTGCCAGCAGTGAAGCAGGAGCCAAAAACATTCAGTACTTC.

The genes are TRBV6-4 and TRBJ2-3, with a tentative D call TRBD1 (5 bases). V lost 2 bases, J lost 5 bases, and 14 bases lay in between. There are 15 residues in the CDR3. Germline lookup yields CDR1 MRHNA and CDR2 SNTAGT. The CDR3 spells CASSDKVVRGDTQYF. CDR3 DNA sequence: TGTGCCAGCAGTGACAAAGTGGTAAGGGGAGATACGCAGTATTTT.

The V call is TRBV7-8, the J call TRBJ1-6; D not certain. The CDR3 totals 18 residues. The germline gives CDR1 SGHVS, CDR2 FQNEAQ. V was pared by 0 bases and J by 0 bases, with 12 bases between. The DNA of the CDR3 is TGTGCCAGCAGCTTAGCTACGCATCGCAGCTCCTATAATTCACCCCTCCACTTT. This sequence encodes CASSLATHRSSYNSPLHF. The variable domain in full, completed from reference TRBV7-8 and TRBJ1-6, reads GAGVSQSPRYKVAKRGQDVALRCDPISGHVSLFWYQQALGQGPEFLTYFQNEAQLDKSGLPSDRFFAERPEGSVSTLKIQRTQQEDSAVYLCASSLATHRSSYNSPLHFGNGTRLTVT.

In nucleotides, the CDR3 is TGCGCCAGCACCTCAGGGGGGTTGGGAGAGACCCAGTACTTC. Protein: CASTSGGLGETQYF. This chain links TRBV5-1 with TRBJ2-5; tentatively, D is TRBD1 (7 bases). The CDR3 runs to 14 residues. With 6 bases removed from V and 4 bases from J, the gap between germline ends came to 16 bases. The germline V gene has CDR1 SGHRS and CDR2 YFSETQ.

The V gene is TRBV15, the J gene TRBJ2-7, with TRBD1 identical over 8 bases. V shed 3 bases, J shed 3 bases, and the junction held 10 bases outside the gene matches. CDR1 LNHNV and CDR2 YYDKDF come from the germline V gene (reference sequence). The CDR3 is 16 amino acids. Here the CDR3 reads CATSSRGRQALYEQYF. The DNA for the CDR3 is TGTGCCACCAGCAGCAGGGGGCGGCAGGCCCTCTACGAGCAGTACTTC. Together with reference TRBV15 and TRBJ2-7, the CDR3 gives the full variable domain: DAMVIQNPRYQVTQFGKPVTLSCSQTLNHNVMYWYQQKSSQAPKLLFHYYDKDFNNEADTPDNFQSRRPNTSFCFLDIRSPGLGDTAMYLCATSSRGRQALYEQYFGPGTRLTVT.

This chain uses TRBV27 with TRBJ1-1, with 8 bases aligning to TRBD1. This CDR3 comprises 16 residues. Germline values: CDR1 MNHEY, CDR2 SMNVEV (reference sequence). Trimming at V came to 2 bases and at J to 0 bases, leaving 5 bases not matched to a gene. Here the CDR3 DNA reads TGTGCCAGCAGTTTACCGACGGACAGGGTGAACACTGAAGCTTTCTTT. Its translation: CASSLPTDRVNTEAFF.

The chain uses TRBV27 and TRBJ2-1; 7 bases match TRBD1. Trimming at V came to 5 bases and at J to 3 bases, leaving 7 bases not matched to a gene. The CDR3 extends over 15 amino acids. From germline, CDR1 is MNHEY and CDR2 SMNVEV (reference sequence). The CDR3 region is CASSPGQQNYNEQFF. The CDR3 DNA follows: TGTGCCAGCAGTCCGGGACAGCAAAACTACAATGAGCAGTTCTTC.

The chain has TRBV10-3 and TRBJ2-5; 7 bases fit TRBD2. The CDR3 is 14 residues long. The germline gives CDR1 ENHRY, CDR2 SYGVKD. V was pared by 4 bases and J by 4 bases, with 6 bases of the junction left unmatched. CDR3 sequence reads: CAISGGGSGETQYF. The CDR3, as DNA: TGTGCCATCAGTGGGGGGGGGAGCGGAGAGACCCAGTACTTC.

The CDR3 spells CASSQDLSGRGDSPLHF. CDR3 bases: TGCGCCAGCAGCCAAGATCTCTCCGGGCGGGGTGATTCACCCCTCCACTTT. The chain recombines TRBV4-1 with TRBJ1-6; D gene ambiguous. Trimming took 0 bases from V and 8 from J, leaving 17 bases between them. The CDR3 consists of 17 residues. Germline V gene sequence: CDR1 MGHRA, CDR2 YSYEKL.

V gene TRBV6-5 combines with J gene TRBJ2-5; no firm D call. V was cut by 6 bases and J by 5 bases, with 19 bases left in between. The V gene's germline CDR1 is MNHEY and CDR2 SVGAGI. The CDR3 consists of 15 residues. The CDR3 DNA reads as TGTGCCAGCAGAGGTCCAGGAAGTAATACCGAGACCCAGTACTTC. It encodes CASRGPGSNTETQYF.

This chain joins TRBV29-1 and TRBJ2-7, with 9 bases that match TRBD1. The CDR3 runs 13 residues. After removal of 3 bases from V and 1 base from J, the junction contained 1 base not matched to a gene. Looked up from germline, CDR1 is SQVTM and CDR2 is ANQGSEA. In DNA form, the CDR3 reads TGCAGCGTTGAGGACAGGGGATCCTACGAGCAGTACTTC. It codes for CSVEDRGSYEQYF.